Following are 20 T cell receptor beta chains from one sample sequenced in a study of Ad26.COV2.S vaccination and SARS-CoV-2 variants. Treatment noted: roughly 20 received Ad26.COV2.S at low or high dose, single or two shots; about 5 received placebo; per-sample allocation not given. Day 63 after the first vaccine or placebo injection was the time point for sampling. Clones were read by immunoSEQ multiplex PCR, and TCRdb kept only the in-frame ones, dropping some. The sample consists of hundreds of thousands of clones, roughly nine tenths of them appearing once. Sample: peripheral blood, taken in a trial of Ad26.COV2.S vaccine versus placebo. The receptors were gathered from a person aged 18-65 years who received the Ad26.COV2.S COVID-19 vaccine or a placebo.

The chain employs TRBV6-5 and TRBJ1-1, with 10 positions matching TRBD1. This CDR3 comprises 16 residues. J was trimmed by 0 bases and V by 4 bases; bases with no gene match: 5. Germline V gene lookup returns CDR1 MNHEY and CDR2 SVGAGI. This CDR3 reads CASSSRQGAMNTEAFF. The CDR3 DNA follows: TGTGCCAGCAGTTCGAGACAGGGGGCAATGAACACTGAAGCTTTCTTT.

This chain links TRBV6-5 with TRBJ1-5, with D unresolved. The germline V gene has CDR1 MNHEY and CDR2 SVGAGI. The CDR3 is made up of 13 amino acids. Trimming cost V 2 bases and J 7 bases, with 9 bases left between them. This CDR3 reads CASSYQIGQPQHF. As DNA, the CDR3 is TGTGCCAGCAGTTACCAGATTGGGCAGCCCCAGCATTTT.

The chain joins TRBV5-5 to TRBJ1-2; TRBD1 matches 8 bases. This CDR3 contains 13 residues. Looked up from germline, CDR1 is SGHKS and CDR2 is YYEKEE (reference sequence). V shed 4 bases and J 3 bases; nucleotides not matched to a gene: 2. The DNA for the CDR3 is TGTGCCAGCAGCCCGACAGGGGACTATGGCTACACCTTC. This codes for CASSPTGDYGYTF. Supplemented by reference TRBV5-5 and TRBJ1-2, the full variable domain reads DAGVTQSPTHLIKTRGQQVTLRCSPISGHKSVSWYQQVLGQGPQFIFQYYEKEERGRGNFPDRFSARQFPNYSSELNVNALLLGDSALYLCASSPTGDYGYTFGSGTRLTVV.

The V call is TRBV7-9, the J call TRBJ2-7; D is uncertain. From germline, CDR1 is SEHNR and CDR2 FQNEAQ (reference sequence). CDR3 length equals 13 residues. The V end lost 1 base, the J end lost 7 bases, and 11 bases lay between the germline ends. CDR3 DNA sequence: TGTGCCAGCAGCTTAGAAGGAGTCCGGGAGCAGTACGTC. As protein: CASSLEGVREQYV.

V usage is TRBV7-9 and J usage is TRBJ2-1; TRBD2 might be the D (6 bases). The CDR3 totals 12 residues. Looked up from germline, CDR1 is SEHNR and CDR2 is FQNEAQ (reference sequence). The germline V and J ends were trimmed by 1 base and 10 bases, with 8 bases remaining between them. CDR3 sequence: CASSLEAGEQFF. Written as DNA, the CDR3 is TGTGCCAGCAGCTTAGAGGCGGGGGAGCAGTTCTTC.

The gene calls are TRBV24-1 and TRBJ2-3; D is perhaps TRBD1 or TRBD2 (7 bases each). V was cut by 1 base and J by 2 bases, with 12 bases left in between. The germline V gene has CDR1 KGHDR and CDR2 SFDVKD. This CDR3 spans 16 amino acids. CDR3 region: CATSDFQGGSTDTQYF. Here the CDR3 DNA reads TGTGCCACCAGTGATTTCCAGGGGGGGTCCACAGATACGCAGTATTTT.

V usage is TRBV7-9 and J usage is TRBJ2-7, with D uncertain. The CDR3 loop spans 13 amino acids. From germline, CDR1 is SEHNR and CDR2 FQNEAQ (reference sequence). V lost 2 bases and J 0 bases, leaving 5 bases between the germline ends. CDR3 bases: TGTGCCAGCAGCTTAAGTGGCTCCTACGAGCAGTACGTC. Translation gives CASSLSGSYEQYV.

The rearrangement links TRBV19 to TRBJ1-4; D is unclear. Per germline, CDR1 LNHDA and CDR2 SQIVND (reference sequence). The V and J ends lost 5 bases and 8 bases respectively, with 18 bases between them. This CDR3 is built from 15 residues. The DNA for the CDR3 is TGTGCCAGTAGTGCCACCGGCCACCCTGAGGAAAAACTGTTTTTT. It specifies CASSATGHPEEKLFF.

This clone was recorded once. This rearrangement joins TRBV12-3 or TRBV12-4 to TRBJ1-5; D unclear. Trimming took off 5 bases at V and 9 bases at J, with 8 bases between the two ends. The CDR3 is made up of 11 amino acids. CDR3 in DNA: TGTGCCAGCAGTATGGAAGGGCCCCAGCATTTT. Translation: CASSMEGPQHF.

The V and J genes are TRBV7-9 and TRBJ2-2, with D unclear. Germline V gene sequence: CDR1 SEHNR, CDR2 FQNEAQ (reference sequence). V was clipped by 5 bases and J by 1 base, with 8 bases between them. The CDR3 is made up of 14 amino acids. The CDR3 spells CASSIGWNTGELFF. The CDR3 DNA reads as TGTGCCAGCAGCATCGGGTGGAACACCGGGGAGCTGTTTTTT.

This rearrangement joins TRBV12-3 or TRBV12-4 to TRBJ1-5; D is ambiguous. Trimming removed 5 bases from V and 5 bases from J, with 10 bases in between. CDR3 length: 13 residues. The CDR3 DNA follows: TGTGCCAGCAGTGAGGGAGGTCATCAGCCCCAGCATTTT. The encoded protein is CASSEGGHQPQHF.

The genes are TRBV12-3 or TRBV12-4 and TRBJ2-4; a weak D match, TRBD2 (5 bases). The CDR3 spans 13 residues. V was pared by 6 bases and J by 2 bases, with 8 bases between. CDR3 DNA: TGTGCCAGCAGCCGGGGATCCAAAAACATTCAGTACTTC. Translation gives CASSRGSKNIQYF.

The V and J genes are TRBV6-6 and TRBJ1-1; TRBD1 might be the D (6 bases). V shed 6 bases and J shed 0 bases, with 17 bases lying between them. Germline V gene data show CDR1 as MNHNY and CDR2 as SVGAGI (reference sequence). The CDR3 is 16 amino acids. The CDR3 loop is CASSHREGPLNTEAFF. Written as DNA, the CDR3 is TGTGCCAGCAGCCACAGGGAGGGACCTCTGAACACTGAAGCTTTCTTT.

The chain employs TRBV7-9 and TRBJ2-1; D gene uncertain. This CDR3 is built from 13 residues. Germline V gives CDR1 SEHNR, CDR2 FQNEAQ (reference sequence). V dropped 0 bases and J dropped 5 bases, with 5 bases sitting between them. CDR3 in amino acids: CASSLAGNNEQFF. The CDR3 DNA is TGTGCCAGCAGCTTAGCCGGAAACAATGAGCAGTTCTTC. Full variable domain (missing parts from reference TRBV7-9 and TRBJ2-1): DTGVSQNPRHKITKRGQNVTFRCDPISEHNRLYWYRQTLGQGPEFLTYFQNEAQLEKSRLLSDRFSAERPKGSFSTLEIQRTEQGDSAMYLCASSLAGNNEQFFGPGTRLTVL.

The chain couples TRBV11-3 to TRBJ2-4; D is ambiguous. V was shortened by 1 base and J by 10 bases, with 8 bases between the two germline ends. Germline V gene sequence: CDR1 SGHNT, CDR2 YENEEA. The CDR3 sequence is 12 residues long. The CDR3 region has the DNA TGTGCCAGCAGCTTAGGGCGTCTGATTCAGTACTTC. This codes for CASSLGRLIQYF.

This clone was seen more than once but under ten times. The J gene is TRBJ1-5, the V gene TRBV27; TRBD1 matches 7 bases. J gave up 0 bases and V 6 bases, and 8 bases lay outside the gene matches. The CDR3 contains 16 residues. CDR1 MNHEY and CDR2 SMNVEV come from the germline V gene (reference sequence). CDR3 DNA sequence: TGTGCCAGCAGCGACAGGGCCGGAATTAGCAATCAGCCCCAGCATTTT. The encoded protein is CASSDRAGISNQPQHF.

V gene TRBV5-1 combines with J gene TRBJ2-1; tentative D call: TRBD2 (5 bases). V lost 4 bases and J lost 6, with 11 bases in between. This CDR3 is built from 13 residues. Germline-derived CDR1 and CDR2 are SGHRS and YFSETQ. The CDR3 bases are TGCGCCAGCAGCCCGAGGGTAGCCAATGAGCAGTTCTTC. It encodes CASSPRVANEQFF.

The chain employs TRBV6-5 and TRBJ1-4; perhaps TRBD1 as D (6 bases). This CDR3 is 14 amino acids long. Per germline, CDR1 MNHEY and CDR2 SVGAGI. V was pared by 4 bases and J by 7 bases, with 13 bases between. Written as DNA, the CDR3 is TGTGCCAGCAGTTCACAGGGTACGGGTGAAAAACTGTTTTTT. Encoded protein: CASSSQGTGEKLFF.

The chain has TRBV7-2 and TRBJ2-3; D perhaps matches TRBD2 (5 bases). CDR3 length: 16 residues. Trimming stripped 1 base from V and 2 bases from J, with 13 bases between. Germline V gene data show CDR1 as SGHTA and CDR2 as FQGNSA. CDR3: CASSLVAGRLTDTQYF. The CDR3 DNA reads as TGTGCCAGCAGCTTAGTTGCGGGCCGCCTCACAGATACGCAGTATTTT.

This clone was seen just once. V is TRBV2 and J is TRBJ1-5; 9 bases align to TRBD1. Germline V gene sequence: CDR1 SNHLY, CDR2 FYNNEI. The CDR3 runs 15 residues. The V gene end was trimmed by 4 bases and the J gene end by 4 bases; junction bases not matched to a gene: 5. CDR3 sequence: CASSGDREPNQPQHF. As DNA, the CDR3 is TGTGCCAGCAGTGGGGACAGGGAACCGAATCAGCCCCAGCATTTT.